This record concerns one T cell receptor (beta chain) sequence. This clone was seen once. What antigen it recognizes has not been identified. Compared with germline, one end of the junction differs, possibly owing to a read error. These data come from a study of brain metastases from non-small cell lung cancer (dated by TCRdb to about 2019). Regarding the research as a whole: The study profiled the immune microenvironment of paired resected primary tumors and brain metastases taken from patients with non-small-cell lung cancer.

The CDR3 runs 14 amino acids, cysteine and phenylalanine included. The only DNA kept is the CDR3, 42 bases in frame from the first base. The germline V gene sets CDR1 to MGHDK and CDR2 to SYGVNS. A total of 39 patients with non-small-cell lung cancer that had been surgically resected, each with specimens from both a primary tumor and a brain metastasis, made up the cohort. The library was prepared using the immunoSEQ multiplex PCR assay. T-cell receptor beta chain repertoire sequencing was performed alongside a 770-gene immune expression panel. TCRdb limited this immuneACCESS table to in-frame rearrangements with V and J called. A share of clones is missing; checked studies link under half to unresolved V genes, and the rest is unexplained. This sample lists about 4,400 clones; about 86% were detected once. The top ten constitute approximately 5% of the sample.

The sequence came from a donor aged 40 or older with non-small cell lung cancer. The sample consisted of tumor-adjacent normal tissue. The chain uses TRBV25-1 and TRBJ1-1; the D gene is perhaps TRBD1, from 5 matching bases. The sequenced DNA: TGTGCCAGCAGTGGGGACGGGAGAAACACTAAAGCTTTCTTT. This sequence encodes CASSGDGRNTKAFF.